This TCR beta chain was sequenced for a study of CD8 T cells in ankylosing spondylitis. Study outcomes and limitations: Relatively scarce in peripheral blood, disease-linked clones were CD8+.

A single record per CDR3 protein comes from TCRdb applying MiXCR to the 5' RACE reads. The sample includes 100,000 to 150,000 distinct CDR3 sequences, approximately 15% of them seen just once. To note about this clonotype: Its matching antigen is unknown. A read error may account for a junction end that differs from germline.

Per the germline V gene, CDR1 is SGHRS and CDR2 is YFSETQ. The CDR3 contains 15 residues. The sequence was collected from a female donor with ankylosing spondylitis or in good health (not recorded which). The chain combines TRBV5-1 with TRBJ2-1, with 9 bases lining up with TRBD2. The sample comprised blood, either unsorted or a sorted T cell fraction (not recorded which). CDR3: CVSSLIAGDYNEQFF. CDR3 in DNA: TGCGTCAGCAGCTTGATAGCGGGAGACTACAATGAGCAGTTCTTC.